The 9 T cell receptor beta chains below all came from one sample that was sequenced in a study of identical twins. TCRdb reprocessed the 5' RACE reads via MiXCR and lists one record per CDR3 protein. The sample lists a few hundred thousand distinct CDR3 sequences; more than 9% were seen once. Specimen: memory T cells sorted from blood. The receptors shown here come from a man aged 45-65 years in good health.

This clonotype was counted only a few times. CDR3 DNA sequence: TGTGCCATCAGTGGGACCCTTAATGAAAAACTGTTTTTT. Translating gives CAISGTLNEKLFF. V is TRBV10-3 and J is TRBJ1-4; unclear D gene. The CDR3 spans 13 residues. Germline CDR1 and CDR2: ENHRY and SYGVKD. The V end lost 4 bases, the J end lost 4 bases, and 7 bases lay between the germline ends.

This clonotype was seen only a few times. The V gene is TRBV20-1, the J gene TRBJ2-4, with TRBD1 matching over 7 bases. Germline loops: CDR1 DFQATT, CDR2 SNEGSKA (reference sequence). The CDR3 sequence is 15 residues long. Unmatched junction bases numbered 10, after V lost 6 bases and J lost 2 bases. As DNA, the CDR3 is TGCAGTGCACCGACAGGGAGAATAACCAAAAACATTCAGTACTTC. Its protein product is CSAPTGRITKNIQYF.

The chain couples TRBV30 to TRBJ2-2, with a tentative D call TRBD1 (6 bases). V dropped 2 bases and J dropped 5 bases, with 15 bases sitting between them. This CDR3 contains 15 residues. In germline, CDR1 is GTSNPN, CDR2 SVGIG (reference sequence). Here the CDR3 DNA reads TGTGCCTGGAGTAGGCTGGGGGCGGGTACCGGGGAGCTGTTTTTT. Translated, it gives CAWSRLGAGTGELFF.

The CDR3 DNA sequence: TGTGCCAGCAGCCAAGATCCCCGACGCTCAAACATTCAGTACTTC. Its translation: CASSQDPRRSNIQYF. The chain links TRBV4-2 to TRBJ2-4; no reliable D call. Trimming took off 0 bases at V and 6 bases at J, with 12 bases between the two ends. The CDR3 length is 15 residues. Germline V CDR1 and CDR2: LGHNA, YNFKEQ.

This clonotype was counted ten times or more. The CDR3 sequence: CASSLLDRGIDEQFF. The DNA for the CDR3 is TGCGCCAGCAGCTTGTTGGACAGGGGAATAGATGAGCAGTTCTTC. The chain employs TRBV5-1 and TRBJ2-1; 9 positions match TRBD1. V trimming: 1 base; J trimming: 8 bases; junction bases outside the gene matches: 7. CDR1 is SGHRS, CDR2 YFSETQ, per germline. The CDR3 is made up of 15 amino acids.

This clonotype appeared a few times. The chain carries TRBV7-2 and TRBJ2-3; D is undetermined. V dropped 4 bases and J dropped 3 bases, with 8 bases sitting between them. CDR1 is SGHTA, CDR2 FQGNSA, per germline. The CDR3 is 13 amino acids. The DNA for the CDR3 is TGTGCCAGCAGCTACACTGCAACAGATACGCAGTATTTT. It yields the protein CASSYTATDTQYF.

In this sample, this clonotype turned up a few times. This chain's CDR3 is CAPGGTDTQYF. DNA for the CDR3: TGTGCACCCGGGGGAACAGATACGCAGTATTTT. The chain has TRBV19 and TRBJ2-3, with a possible D match to TRBD2 (6 bases). CDR1 LNHDA and CDR2 SQIVND come from the germline V gene (reference sequence). CDR3 length: 11 residues.

This clonotype was picked up a small number of times. CDR3 sequence (DNA): TGTGCCAGCAGTGCCGGGACTAGCGTGAACGAGCAGTACTTC. Protein sequence: CASSAGTSVNEQYF. The chain combines TRBV6-2 or TRBV6-3 with TRBJ2-7, with TRBD2 matching 10 bases. V lost 5 bases to trimming and J lost 5 bases; unmatched junction nucleotides: 6. Germline loops: CDR1 MNHEY, CDR2 SVGEGT. This CDR3 has 14 residues.

The gene calls are TRBV2 and TRBJ2-5, with 7 bases fitting TRBD2. Germline values: CDR1 SNHLY, CDR2 FYNNEI. There are 16 residues in the CDR3. V dropped 5 bases and J dropped 3; count of bases not matched to a gene: 12. CDR3 DNA: TGTGCCAGCAGTCCAGGCGGGGGTGCGGAAAAAGAGACCCAGTACTTC. Its protein is CASSPGGGAEKETQYF. Drawing the rest from reference TRBV2 and TRBJ2-5, the complete variable domain is EPEVTQTPSHQVTQMGQEVILRCVPISNHLYFYWYRQILGQKVEFLVSFYNNEISEKSEIFDDQFSVERPDGSNFTLKIRSTKLEDSAMYFCASSPGGGAEKETQYFGPGTRLLVL.